This is a list of T cell receptor beta chains from one sample in a study of blood T cells in healthy people across ages. One entry per CDR3 protein, called by TCRdb with MiXCR from the 5' RACE reads. The table records about 1.6 million distinct CDR3 sequences, about 32% of them present only once. The sample taken for sequencing was blood. The source of these receptors is a woman in her thirties in good health. CDR3s include the opening cysteine and the closing phenylalanine or tryptophan. The D gene is left open where the match is weak. The size field is filled for only some rows; it gives once, few, many or a size class.

many TRBJ2-7 12 TRBV29-1 - TGCAGCGTTGAATCCCCCCCTTACGAGCAGTACTTC CSVESPPYEQYF
- TRBJ1-4 13 TRBV30 - TGTGCCTGGAGTGTAGCAGGGCATGAAAAACTGTTTTTT CAWSVAGHEKLFF
- TRBJ2-3 11 TRBV27 - TGTGCCAGCGCTTCCGCAGATACGCAGTATTTT CASASADTQYF
few TRBJ2-7 19 TRBV6-1 - TGTGCCAGCAGTGAATTCCAGCGGCCCAGGACCACCTCAGTCTACGAGCAGTACTTC CASSEFQRPRTTSVYEQYF
- TRBJ2-3 14 TRBV6-1 - TGTGCCAGCAGTATGAGGGTACTAGGCGATACGCAGTATTTT CASSMRVLGDTQYF
many TRBJ2-1 18 TRBV20-1 - TGCAGTGCTCCCCTCGGGCAGGGGAGGACCCGCTCTTACAATGAGCAGTTCTTC CSAPLGQGRTRSYNEQFF
- TRBJ1-5 14 TRBV20-1 - TGCAGTGCTCCACAGGGTGGGCCAAATCAGCCCCAGCATTTT CSAPQGGPNQPQHF
few TRBJ1-1 14 TRBV6-1 - TGTGCCAGCTGCCGGGACATCCCGAACACTGAAGCTTTCTTT CASCRDIPNTEAFF
few TRBJ1-1 17 TRBV9 TRBD1 TGTGCCAGCAGCCCAAACCTCCTGACAGGGGTTTTTACTGAAGCTTTCTTT CASSPNLLTGVFTEAFF
few TRBJ1-1 14 TRBV7-8 - TGTGCCAGCATCAGCTTTTGGGGCTTCACTGAAGCTTTCTTT CASISFWGFTEAFF
- TRBJ2-5 15 TRBV7-3 TRBD2 TGTGCCAGCAGCTCGAGCGGGAGGGTATACAATGAGCAGTACTTC CASSSSGRVYNEQYF
- TRBJ2-3 14 TRBV28 - TGTGCCAGCAGTTTTTCAGCGAGCGGAGATACGCAGTATTTT CASSFSASGDTQYF
- TRBJ2-7 13 TRBV20-1 - TGCAGTGCTAGCCGACAGAGCTCCTACGAGCAGTACTTC CSASRQSSYEQYF
few TRBJ2-1 15 TRBV15 - TGTGCCACTCAGGGGGGGGCCTCCCTCTACAATGAGCAGTTCTTC CATQGGASLYNEQFF
few TRBJ2-4 15 TRBV6-8 - TGTGCCAGCAGTTACTCAGCCCTAGCCAAAAACATTCAGTACTTC CASSYSALAKNIQYF
- TRBJ2-3 16 TRBV3-1 - TGTGCCAGCAGCCAAGAAAGGATGAGGGGCACAGATACGCAGTATTTT CASSQERMRGTDTQYF
few TRBJ2-5 14 TRBV10-3 - TGTGCCATCAGGCAGGAGGGTGGCCAAGAGACCCAGTACTTC CAIRQEGGQETQYF
- TRBJ1-5 14 TRBV15 TRBD1 TGTGCCACACGGGACAGGGGGAGTGGGCAGCCCCAGCATTTT CATRDRGSGQPQHF
many TRBJ2-3 12 TRBV27 - TGTGCCAGCAGTTTCCATGGAGATACGCAGTATTTT CASSFHGDTQYF
- TRBJ1-6 18 TRBV27 - TGTGCCAGCAGTGCCGTCGGTCAGGGGAGCTCCTATAATTCACCCCTCCACTTT CASSAVGQGSSYNSPLHF
- TRBJ1-2 14 TRBV5-6 - TGTGCCAGCAGCTTTGGTACAGAGATCGGTGGCTACACCTTC CASSFGTEIGGYTF
- TRBJ1-2 10 TRBV29-1 - TGCAGCGTTGCTGGGGGAGGCTACACCTTC CSVAGGGYTF
once TRBJ2-2 15 TRBV21-1 - TGTGCCAGCAGCAATACGGGCGTCGACACCGGGGAGCTGTTTTTT CASSNTGVDTGELFF
- TRBJ1-2 15 TRBV25-1 TRBD1 TGTGCCAGCAGTGAAACGACAGGGCAGGTCTATGGCTACACCTTC CASSETTGQVYGYTF
- TRBJ2-1 15 TRBV5-5 TRBD1 TGTGCCAGCAGCTGGGACAGGGGGCTTAGCAATGAGCAGTTCTTC CASSWDRGLSNEQFF
- TRBJ2-1 12 TRBV27 - TGTGCCTGCAGTTTATGGAACAATGAGCAGTTCTTC CACSLWNNEQFF
many TRBJ2-1 13 TRBV5-6 - TGTGCCAGCAGTTTCCCATTTTTCGATGAGCAGTTCTTC CASSFPFFDEQFF
many TRBJ2-1 18 TRBV7-2 TRBD1 TGTGCCAGCAGCTTAGGGTGGACAGGGGAGGGGTCCTACAATGAGCAGTTCTTC CASSLGWTGEGSYNEQFF
- TRBJ2-1 14 TRBV12-3/TRBV12-4 - TGTGCCAGCAGTGGCCAATTCCCCGGGGATGAGCAGTTCTTC CASSGQFPGDEQFF
few TRBJ1-1 16 TRBV11-2 - TGTGCCAGCAGCGCCCGGACAGACCAGTACTGGACTGAAGCTTTCTTT CASSARTDQYWTEAFF
- TRBJ1-2 16 TRBV6-1 TRBD1 TGTGCCAGCAGTGCGAGTCCGGGACAGGGCAAGGGCGGCTACACCTTC CASSASPGQGKGGYTF
once TRBJ2-1 13 TRBV20-1 TRBD2 TGCAGTGCTTTAGCGGGGATCTACAATGAGCAGTTCTTC CSALAGIYNEQFF
- TRBJ2-7 15 TRBV13 - TGTGCCAGCGCCTTGTTTTCCGAGGGTTCCTACGAGCAGTACTTC CASALFSEGSYEQYF
- TRBJ1-1 15 TRBV7-2 - TGTGCCAGCAGCTTAGACGGCAGACAGAACACTGAAGCTTTCTTT CASSLDGRQNTEAFF
many TRBJ2-1 16 TRBV4-1 - TGCGCCAGCAGCCAAGGCTTAGTGGGCAGGGCCGATGAGCAGTTCTTC CASSQGLVGRADEQFF
many TRBJ2-1 16 TRBV20-1 TRBD1 TGCAGTGCTAGAGATATTCGGGACAGGGCATACAATGAGCAGTTCTTC CSARDIRDRAYNEQFF
- TRBJ2-5 14 TRBV5-4 - TGTGCCAGCAGCCCCGCATGGACTAAAGAGACCCAGTACTTC CASSPAWTKETQYF
many TRBJ2-1 15 TRBV5-1 TRBD1 TGCGCCAGCAGCTTGGATGGCAGGGGGACGAGTGAGCAGTTCTTC CASSLDGRGTSEQFF
- TRBJ2-7 13 TRBV7-2 - TGTGCCAGCAGCTTACTTACGGACTACGAGCAGTACTTC CASSLLTDYEQYF
- TRBJ2-7 14 TRBV10-3 TRBD2 TGTGCCATCAGTGAGTCCAGCGGGAGTTTCGAGCAGTACTTC CAISESSGSFEQYF
once TRBJ1-2 17 TRBV7-9 - TGTGCCAGCAGCCCCGGACAGAAGTCCGATATCCCCTATGGCTACACCTTC CASSPGQKSDIPYGYTF
- TRBJ2-7 12 TRBV2 - TGTGCCAGCAGTTGGGAAGGTTCCGAGCAGTACTTC CASSWEGSEQYF
few TRBJ2-2 17 TRBV12-5 - TGTGCTAGTGCCGTCGAAGGGGGGCCCACGAACACCGGGGAGCTGTTTTTT CASAVEGGPTNTGELFF
few TRBJ2-7 14 TRBV21-1 - TGTGCCACCCCGTGGATTCTTCATACCTACGAGCAGTACTTC CATPWILHTYEQYF
- TRBJ1-1 18 TRBV6-1 TRBD1 TGTGCCAGCAGTGAAACCATTCTACGGGACAGGAAGAACACTGAAGCTTTCTTT CASSETILRDRKNTEAFF
few TRBJ2-7 14 TRBV12-3/TRBV12-4 - TGTGCCAGCAGTTTAGGGACGAACGACTACGAGCAGTACTTC CASSLGTNDYEQYF
few TRBJ2-7 14 TRBV27 - TGTGCCAGCAGCCCGGGACCCATTCCCTACGAGCAGTACTTC CASSPGPIPYEQYF
many TRBJ2-3 15 TRBV5-1 TRBD2 TGCGCCAGCAGCTTGGCACTAGCGGGAGTAGATACGCAGTATTTT CASSLALAGVDTQYF
- TRBJ2-5 13 TRBV28 - TGTGCCAGCAGTTCGACATCGCGTGGGGAGCAGTACTTC CASSSTSRGEQYF
few TRBJ2-2 15 TRBV29-1 - TGCAGCGTTTCGACCGGACAAGCGAACACCGGGGAGCTGTTTTTT CSVSTGQANTGELFF
many TRBJ1-2 13 TRBV10-2 - TGCGCCAGCAGTGAGCGGGGTAACTATGGCTACACCTTC CASSERGNYGYTF
- TRBJ2-3 16 TRBV7-8 TRBD2 TGTGCCAGCAGCCCCCGGGGGGGCGGGGTAGGAGATACGCAGTATTTT CASSPRGGGVGDTQYF
- TRBJ2-2 15 TRBV2 - TGTGCCAGCAGTGAACTCGGGGGAGGAACCGGGGAGCTGTTTTTT CASSELGGGTGELFF
few TRBJ2-1 15 TRBV7-9 TRBD1 TGTGCCAGCAGCCCCCCTTTGACAGGGAACAATGAGCAGTTCTTC CASSPPLTGNNEQFF
- TRBJ2-3 16 TRBV4-1 TRBD1 TGCGCCAGCAGCCAACGGGACAGGGGGCTCAAAGATACGCAGTATTTT CASSQRDRGLKDTQYF
- TRBJ1-1 11 TRBV20-1 - TGCAGTGCTAGAAAGGACCAAGAAGCTTTCTTT CSARKDQEAFF
few TRBJ2-1 13 TRBV5-6 - TGTGCCAGCAGCTTCCAGGAATCGGGTGAGCAGTTCTTC CASSFQESGEQFF
- TRBJ1-4 13 TRBV4-1 - TGCGCCAGCAGCCAAGGAAGATGTGAAAAACTGTTTTTT CASSQGRCEKLFF
- TRBJ2-3 14 TRBV3-1 - TGTGCCAGCTTGAGCAGCGCTAGCACAGATACGCAGTATTTT CASLSSASTDTQYF